This is a list of T cell receptor beta chains from one sample in a study of blood T cell repertoires in COVID-19. Sequencing used immunoSEQ multiplex PCR; TCRdb keeps in-frame clones, though not all of them. The data contain about 400,000 clones, 80% to 90% of them singletons. Sequencing was done on a sample of peripheral blood. These receptor sequences come from an older woman with COVID-19, enrolled during active disease. The CDR3 runs from the conserved cysteine through the conserved F or W. Fields, in order: J gene, V gene, D gene, clone size, CDR3 protein, CDR3 DNA. A D gene is named only where the DNA matches it firmly. Clone size is not always given. Where it is, it says once, few, many or a class for expanded clones.

TRBJ1-5 TRBV7-2 NA NA CASSFEWYSNQPQHF TGTGCCAGCAGCTTCGAGTGGTATAGCAATCAGCCCCAGCATTTT
TRBJ2-5 TRBV7-9 TRBD2 NA CASSPSLAGEETQYF TGTGCCAGCAGCCCGTCACTAGCGGGGGAAGAGACCCAGTACTTC
TRBJ1-1 TRBV29-1 NA NA CSVEPPGLRNTEAFF TGCAGCGTTGAACCTCCGGGACTAAGGAACACTGAAGCTTTCTTT
TRBJ2-2 TRBV7-2 NA NA CASSWPAGETGELFF TGTGCCAGCAGCTGGCCCGCAGGGGAAACCGGGGAGCTGTTTTTT
TRBJ1-1 TRBV10-3 TRBD1 NA CAISESTGQREAFF TGTGCCATCAGTGAGTCTACGGGACAGCGAGAAGCTTTCTTT
TRBJ2-1 TRBV11-2 TRBD2 NA CASSRAGLAGGYSFNEQFF TGTGCCAGCAGCCGGGCGGGACTAGCGGGAGGATACTCTTTCAATGAGCAGTTCTTC
TRBJ2-5 TRBV15 NA NA CATSRDSGEETQYF TGTGCCACCAGCAGAGATTCCGGGGAAGAGACCCAGTACTTC
TRBJ2-2 TRBV7-8 TRBD2 NA CASSLYGWRTSGGLNTGELFF TGTGCCAGCAGCTTATACGGTTGGAGGACTAGCGGGGGTTTGAACACCGGGGAGCTGTTTTTT
TRBJ1-2 TRBV15 NA NA CATSWTGNGYTF TGTGCCACCAGCTGGACGGGAAATGGCTACACCTTC
TRBJ2-1 TRBV2 TRBD2 NA CASSESGLAFNEQFF TGTGCCAGCAGCGAATCAGGACTAGCTTTCAATGAGCAGTTCTTC
TRBJ1-1 TRBV19 NA once CASSEPGLPANTEAFF TGTGCCAGTAGCGAACCGGGACTTCCCGCGAACACTGAAGCTTTCTTT
TRBJ1-2 TRBV18 TRBD1 NA CASSLGSGTVSYGYTF TGTGCCAGCTCACTAGGGTCCGGGACAGTGAGCTATGGCTACACCTTC
TRBJ2-1 TRBV29-1 TRBD2 once CSVEDGSGNEQFF TGCAGCGTTGAAGATGGTAGCGGGAATGAGCAGTTCTTC
TRBJ2-3 TRBV3-1/TRBV3-2 NA NA CASSQDLGLTDTQYF TGTGCCAGCAGCCAAGATCTAGGCCTTACAGATACGCAGTATTTT
TRBJ1-2 TRBV6-5 TRBD1 NA CASSPDRSYGYTF TGTGCCAGCAGCCCGGACAGGAGCTATGGCTACACCTTC
TRBJ2-3 TRBV5-1 NA NA CASSALLGDTDTQYF TGCGCCAGCAGCGCCCTCCTAGGTGACACAGATACGCAGTATTTT
TRBJ2-1 TRBV30 TRBD1 NA CAWAGQGKDNEQFF TGTGCCTGGGCGGGACAGGGAAAGGACAATGAGCAGTTCTTC
TRBJ2-5 TRBV27 NA NA CASSSAGTKETQYF TGTGCCAGCAGTTCCGCCGGGACAAAAGAGACCCAGTACTTC
TRBJ2-5 TRBV5-8 NA NA CASSLEGQIQETQYF TGTGCCAGCAGCTTGGAAGGACAAATCCAAGAGACCCAGTACTTC
TRBJ1-1 TRBV7-9 NA NA CASSLNSGVEAFF TGTGCCAGCAGCTTAAACAGCGGCGTGGAAGCTTTCTTT
TRBJ1-3 TRBV5-4 NA NA CASSRERTAGNTIYF TGTGCCAGCAGCCGGGAAAGGACCGCTGGAAACACCATATATTTT
TRBJ2-5 TRBV4-3 NA NA CASSQEGQAKGETQYF TGCGCCAGCAGCCAAGAGGGGCAGGCCAAAGGGGAGACCCAGTACTTC
TRBJ1-2 TRBV6-6 NA NA CASSFPGSGDYGYTF TGTGCCAGCAGTTTCCCGGGCTCAGGGGACTATGGCTACACCTTC
TRBJ1-1 TRBV5-4 NA NA CASSRDTRQAFF TGTGCCAGCAGCCGGGACACCCGGCAGGCTTTCTTT
TRBJ1-2 TRBV5-6 NA once CASSLPQGWDYTF TGTGCCAGCAGCTTGCCTCAGGGTTGGGACTACACCTTC
TRBJ1-6 TRBV5-1 NA NA CASSFDMAGSPLHF TGCGCCAGCAGCTTTGACATGGCCGGTTCACCCCTCCACTTT
TRBJ1-4 TRBV24-1 TRBD1 NA CATSEGRDSLNEKLFF TGTGCCACCAGTGAGGGTCGGGACAGCCTTAATGAAAAACTGTTTTTT
TRBJ2-1 TRBV7-6 TRBD1 NA CASSLYGTGGLNEQFF TGTGCCAGCAGCTTGTACGGGACAGGAGGGCTCAATGAGCAGTTCTTC
TRBJ2-1 TRBV27 TRBD1 NA CASSVGTGYGEQFF TGTGCCAGCAGTGTGGGGACAGGGTATGGTGAGCAGTTCTTC
TRBJ2-2 TRBV18 NA few CASSLDGFGELFF TGTGCCAGCTCACTCGACGGGTTCGGGGAGCTGTTTTTT
TRBJ2-7 TRBV4-1 TRBD2 NA CASSQELAGGLSTVSYEQYF TGCGCCAGCAGCCAAGAGCTAGCGGGGGGCCTCTCTACCGTCTCCTACGAGCAGTACTTC
TRBJ2-7 TRBV6-5 TRBD2 NA CASRGLVYEQYF TGTGCCAGCAGGGGACTAGTCTACGAGCAGTACTTC
TRBJ2-3 TRBV21-1 NA NA CASSKRSASSLPDTQYF TGTGCCAGCAGCAAACGGTCGGCTAGCTCCCTCCCAGATACGCAGTATTTT
TRBJ1-4 TRBV18 NA NA CASSPPRNEKLFF TGTGCCAGCTCACCACCCAGGAATGAAAAACTGTTTTTT
TRBJ1-1 TRBV9 NA few CASSVNVEGPAEAFF TGTGCCAGCAGCGTAAATGTGGAGGGGCCCGCTGAAGCTTTCTTT
TRBJ2-3 TRBV3-1/TRBV3-2 TRBD2 NA CASSPTSGGADTDTQYF TGTGCCAGCAGCCCAACTAGCGGGGGCGCCGACACAGATACGCAGTATTTT
TRBJ1-2 TRBV18 NA NA CASSMDKVYGYTF TGTGCCAGCTCGATGGACAAGGTCTATGGCTACACCTTC
TRBJ1-5 TRBV10-3 TRBD1 NA CAISAATGENQPQHF TGTGCCATCAGTGCCGCGACAGGGGAAAATCAGCCCCAGCATTTT
TRBJ2-3 TRBV7-7 TRBD2 NA CASSFGREGTDTQYF TGTGCCAGCAGCTTCGGTAGGGAGGGGACAGATACGCAGTATTTT
TRBJ1-1 TRBV6-1 NA NA CASSEEDQGNTEAFF TGTGCCAGCAGTGAAGAGGATCAGGGGAACACTGAAGCTTTCTTT
TRBJ1-2 TRBV14 NA NA CASSQDLAGWFGGYTF TGTGCCAGCAGCCAAGACCTGGCAGGGTGGTTTGGGGGCTACACCTTC
TRBJ2-7 TRBV10-3 TRBD2 NA CAISESDSGGLSYEQYF TGTGCCATCAGTGAGTCTGATAGCGGGGGCCTCTCCTACGAGCAGTACTTC
TRBJ1-5 TRBV7-9 NA NA CASSSGGRTDQPQHF TGTGCCAGCAGCTCCGGGGGGAGGACAGATCAGCCCCAGCATTTT
TRBJ2-7 TRBV18 TRBD2 once CASSPPSGGLGHEQYF TGTGCCAGCTCACCCCCTAGCGGGGGGCTCGGCCACGAGCAGTACTTC
TRBJ1-3 TRBV6-6 NA NA CASSWASPSGNTIYF TGTGCCAGCAGTTGGGCCAGTCCCTCTGGAAACACCATATATTTT
TRBJ2-5 TRBV6-2/TRBV6-3 TRBD2 once CASSYDYGTSGGAPETQYF TGTGCCAGCAGTTACGACTACGGGACTAGCGGGGGGGCCCCAGAGACCCAGTACTTC
TRBJ2-5 TRBV27 TRBD1 NA CASSYAGTAETQYF TGTGCCAGCAGTTATGCCGGGACAGCAGAGACCCAGTACTTC
TRBJ1-1 TRBV27 NA NA CASRSHRGLNTEAFF TGTGCCAGCAGGTCCCACCGAGGCTTGAACACTGAAGCTTTCTTT